This T cell receptor beta chain was obtained from a study of blood T cell repertoires in COVID-19. Overall study: There were acute and convalescent COVID-19 samples, and they came from the United States, Italy and Spain. T cells, B-cell-depleted T cells, or PBMCs supplied cDNA or gDNA.

The germline V gene encodes CDR1 KGHSH and CDR2 LQKENI. V lost 0 bases to trimming and J lost 7 bases, with 5 bases between them. The CDR3 runs 12 residues. Authors' data handling: Estimates of nucleated cell counts were drawn from the amplification of reference gene primers. The assay was immunoSEQ multiplex PCR, and TCRdb's table has in-frame clones only and misses some. V, J and clone size derive from that table, while D and trimming were established from the DNA sequence. The table records approximately 140,000 clones, roughly four fifths of them present only once. Sequencing input: peripheral blood. The sequence came from a man aged 40-55 years with active or convalescent COVID-19. The V and J genes are TRBV18 and TRBJ2-3; the D is unclear. The CDR3 here is CASSPPTNTQYF. As DNA, the CDR3 is TGTGCCAGCTCACCACCGACAAATACGCAGTATTTT. Looking up the rest from reference TRBV18 and TRBJ2-3 gives the full variable domain: NAGVMQNPRHLVRRRGQEARLRCSPMKGHSHVYWYRQLPEEGLKFMVYLQKENIIDESGMPKERFSAEFPKEGPSILRIQQVVRGDSAAYFCASSPPTNTQYFGPGTRLTVL.